This TCR beta chain is from a study of human T cells and chemical hapten exposure. Study at large: Investigators sensitized approximately 2 cm by approximately 2 cm of upper inner arm skin with 2% DPC.

Findings of the study overall: Sensitization with DPC brought no change to TCRs above 1 in 1000 in frequency.

This clonotype appeared a few times. Antigen unknown. Regarding time point: pre-sensitization, week 0. This sample's treatment: therapeutic diphenylcyclopropenone sensitization with weekly scalp DPC. The library gave individual cDNA molecules unique molecular identifiers. Each CDR3 protein is one row after TCRdb ran MiXCR on the RACE reads. Of about 380,000 distinct CDR3 sequences listed, approximately 5.1% were seen once; the top ten hold 2.5% to 3%. The ends lost 6 bases at V and 3 bases at J; junction bases unmatched: 4. Looked up from germline, CDR1 is SNHLY and CDR2 is FYNNEI. The CDR3 runs to 15 residues.

The TCR comes from a woman between 45 and 65 years old with alopecia areata. Some clones in this sample may be carry-over from other donors' samples. Here the sequenced sample was whole blood, taken in connection with sensitization to the hapten diphenylcyclopropenone (DPC). This chain links TRBV2 with TRBJ1-3; the match to TRBD1 covers 11 bases. The CDR3 is CASSGQGALGNTIYF. In nucleotides, the CDR3 is TGTGCCAGCAGCGGACAGGGGGCGCTTGGAAACACCATATATTTT. The full variable domain, its missing parts supplied by reference TRBV2 and TRBJ1-3, is EPEVTQTPSHQVTQMGQEVILRCVPISNHLYFYWYRQILGQKVEFLVSFYNNEISEKSEIFDDQFSVERPDGSNFTLKIRSTKLEDSAMYFCASSGQGALGNTIYFGEGSWLTVV.